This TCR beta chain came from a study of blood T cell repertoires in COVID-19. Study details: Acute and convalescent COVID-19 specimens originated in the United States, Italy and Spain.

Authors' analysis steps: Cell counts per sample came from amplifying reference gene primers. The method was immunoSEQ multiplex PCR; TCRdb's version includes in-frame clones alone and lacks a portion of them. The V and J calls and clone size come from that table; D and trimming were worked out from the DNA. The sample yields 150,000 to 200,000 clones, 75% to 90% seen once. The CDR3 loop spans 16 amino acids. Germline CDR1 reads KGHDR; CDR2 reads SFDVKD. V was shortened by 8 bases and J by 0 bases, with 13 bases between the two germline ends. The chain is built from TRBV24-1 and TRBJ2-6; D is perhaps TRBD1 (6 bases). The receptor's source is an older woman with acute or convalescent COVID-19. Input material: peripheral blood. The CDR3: CATMDSSSSGANVLTF. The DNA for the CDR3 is TGTGCCACCATGGACAGTTCCTCCTCTGGGGCCAACGTCCTGACTTTC.